Shown below are 15 T cell receptor beta chains from a single sample sequenced in a study of T cell responses to AZD1222 COVID-19 vaccine. Clones were sequenced by immunoSEQ multiplex PCR, and TCRdb holds only the in-frame ones, with some missing. In the table there are 150,000 to 200,000 clones, almost 95% of which are singletons. The input for sequencing was peripheral blood, taken on day 0 of AZD1222 vaccination. The source of these receptors is an adult in good health.

This chain connects TRBV7-6 to TRBJ2-6; D might be TRBD2 (5 bases). V lost 4 bases to trimming and J lost 0 bases, with 7 bases between them. From germline, CDR1 is SGHVS and CDR2 FNYEAQ. The CDR3 is 15 residues long. CDR3 nucleotides: TGTGCCAGCAGCTCCACTAGCTCTGGGGCCAACGTCCTGACTTTC. This codes for CASSSTSSGANVLTF.

This chain connects TRBV4-1 to TRBJ1-1; a weak D match, TRBD1 (5 bases). Germline CDR1 reads MGHRA; CDR2 reads YSYEKL. Trimming took off 5 bases at V and 1 base at J, with 17 bases between the two ends. The CDR3 is made up of 16 amino acids. CDR3 region: CASSLASGFGNTEAFF. CDR3 DNA: TGCGCCAGCAGCTTAGCCTCAGGGTTTGGGAACACTGAAGCTTTCTTT.

The V call is TRBV6-4, the J call TRBJ1-1; 8 nucleotides align to TRBD1. The V gene's germline CDR1 is MRHNA and CDR2 SNTAGT. CDR3 length: 14 residues. Losses at the gene ends were 5 bases for V and 3 bases for J; bases not matched to a gene: 5. CDR3 in DNA: TGTGCCAGCAGTAAGACAGGGGAGGACACTGAAGCTTTCTTT. It yields the protein CASSKTGEDTEAFF.

The chain employs TRBV29-1 and TRBJ2-1, with D possibly TRBD2 on 5 matching bases. The V end lost 4 bases, the J end lost 10 bases, and 14 bases lay between the germline ends. Germline lookup yields CDR1 SQVTM and CDR2 ANQGSEA. CDR3 length: 12 residues. CDR3 loop: CSVAYLSDEQFF. The CDR3 DNA sequence: TGCAGCGTTGCCTATCTTAGCGACGAGCAGTTCTTC.

The chain carries TRBV20-1 and TRBJ2-1; D not certain. V was clipped by 3 bases and J by 10 bases, with 10 bases between them. The CDR3 consists of 11 residues. Per the germline V gene, CDR1 is DFQATT and CDR2 is SNEGSKA (reference sequence). CDR3 sequence (DNA): TGCAGTGCTAGGACGCGTGGGGAGCAGTTCTTC. Its protein product is CSARTRGEQFF.

This clone was found a few times. J is TRBJ2-1 and V is TRBV9; no reliable D call. The CDR3 runs to 13 residues. The V end was cut by 7 bases, the J end by 3 bases, with 11 bases between. CDR1 is SGDLS and CDR2 is YYNGEE in the germline V gene. This CDR3 reads CASGKADYNEQFF. As DNA, the CDR3 is TGTGCCAGCGGGAAGGCTGACTACAATGAGCAGTTCTTC.

V and J are TRBV24-1 and TRBJ1-1; a possible D gene is TRBD1 (5 bases). This CDR3 has 13 amino acids. Trimming removed 4 bases from V and 6 bases from J, with 11 bases in between. The germline CDR1 and CDR2 sequences are KGHDR and SFDVKD. The CDR3 nucleotides are TGTGCCACCAGTGACCGGGGAGGGGCTGAAGCTTTCTTT. Protein sequence: CATSDRGGAEAFF.

The rearrangement joins TRBV5-5 to TRBJ1-2; 9 nucleotides agree with TRBD1. The CDR3 runs 17 residues. Losses at the gene ends were 1 base for V and 3 bases for J; bases not matched to a gene: 10. CDR1 is SGHKS, CDR2 YYEKEE, per germline (reference sequence). This CDR3 reads CASSLRGQGKSHYGYTF. The CDR3 DNA is TGTGCCAGCAGCTTGAGAGGACAGGGGAAATCGCACTATGGCTACACCTTC. The variable domain in full, with the rest retrieved from reference TRBV5-5 and TRBJ1-2, is DAGVTQSPTHLIKTRGQQVTLRCSPISGHKSVSWYQQVLGQGPQFIFQYYEKEERGRGNFPDRFSARQFPNYSSELNVNALLLGDSALYLCASSLRGQGKSHYGYTFGSGTRLTVV.

V usage is TRBV4-3 and J usage is TRBJ2-3; D is ambiguous. This CDR3 comprises 16 residues. The germline gives CDR1 LGHNA, CDR2 YSLEER. Trimming stripped 2 bases from V and 1 base from J, with 13 bases between. The CDR3 DNA is TGCGCCAGCAGCCAATTGATGGGATCTGGCACAGATACGCAGTATTTT. This translates into CASSQLMGSGTDTQYF.

The gene calls are TRBV28 and TRBJ1-3, with D uncertain. V was pared by 7 bases and J by 2 bases, with 18 bases between. This CDR3 is built from 16 residues. CDR1 MDHEN and CDR2 SYDVKM come from the germline V gene. The CDR3 region is CASTTPGLSTGNTIYF. In DNA form, the CDR3 reads TGTGCCAGCACCACTCCCGGGTTAAGCACTGGAAACACCATATATTTT.

The rearrangement links TRBV12-2 to TRBJ1-5; whether TRBD1, the table's D call, matches the DNA was not checked. TRBV12-2 is labeled a pseudogene. CDR3 size: 16 residues. CDR3 DNA sequence: TGTGCAAGTCGCTGCCTAGGGACAACCGACAATCAGCCCCAGCATTTT. This translates into CASRCLGTTDNQPQHF.

This chain uses TRBV19 with TRBJ2-3; D not resolved. The CDR3 loop spans 14 amino acids. V was cut by 3 bases and J by 4 bases, with 11 bases left in between. Germline V gene sequence: CDR1 LNHDA, CDR2 SQIVND (reference sequence). CDR3 coding DNA: TGTGCCAGTAGTATTGGGAAGGTTCCAGATACGCAGTATTTT. It translates to CASSIGKVPDTQYF.

This clone was counted between two and nine times. The chain is built from TRBV2 and TRBJ1-2; TRBD1 matches at 7 bases. CDR1 and CDR2 from the germline V gene are SNHLY and FYNNEI. V shed 10 bases, J shed 3 bases, and the junction held 8 bases outside the gene matches. The CDR3 is 13 residues long. The CDR3 here is CANLGTVDYGYTF. Written as DNA, the CDR3 is TGTGCCAACCTAGGGACAGTCGACTATGGCTACACCTTC.

This clone was seen a few times. The V call is TRBV7-9, the J call TRBJ2-7; D perhaps matches TRBD1 (6 bases). The germline gives CDR1 SEHNR, CDR2 FQNEAQ (reference sequence). Deletions cut 6 bases from V and 4 bases from J, with 10 bases between. The CDR3 totals 12 residues. CDR3 protein: CASRSQGYEQYF. In DNA form, the CDR3 reads TGTGCCAGCAGGTCGCAGGGGTACGAGCAGTACTTC.

In this sample, this clone turned up a few times. V and J are TRBV6-1 and TRBJ1-3; a possible D gene is TRBD1 (5 bases). Germline lookup yields CDR1 MNHNS and CDR2 SASEGT. CDR3 length: 15 amino acids. Trimming removed 2 bases from V and 0 bases from J, with 8 bases in between. CDR3 in DNA: TGTGCCAGCAGTGAAAGGGACTACTCTGGAAACACCATATATTTT. Translated: CASSERDYSGNTIYF.